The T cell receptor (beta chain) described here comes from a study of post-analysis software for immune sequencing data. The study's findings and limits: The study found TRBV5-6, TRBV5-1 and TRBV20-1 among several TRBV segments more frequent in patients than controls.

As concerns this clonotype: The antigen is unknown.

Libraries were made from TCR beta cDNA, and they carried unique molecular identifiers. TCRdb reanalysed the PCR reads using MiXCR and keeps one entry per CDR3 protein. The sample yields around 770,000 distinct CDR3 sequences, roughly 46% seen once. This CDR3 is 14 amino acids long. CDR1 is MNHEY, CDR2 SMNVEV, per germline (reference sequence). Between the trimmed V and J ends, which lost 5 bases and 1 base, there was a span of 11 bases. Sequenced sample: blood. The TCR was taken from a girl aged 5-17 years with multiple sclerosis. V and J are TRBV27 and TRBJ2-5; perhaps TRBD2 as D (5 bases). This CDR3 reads CASSPGVLQETQYF. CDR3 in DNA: TGTGCCAGCAGTCCCGGGGTCCTCCAAGAGACCCAGTACTTC.